These 18 T cell receptor beta chains were sequenced from one sample in a study of cytomegalovirus exposure and HLA in healthy donors. A multiplex PCR was run with 60 Vbeta primers and 13 Jbeta primers. The table came from immunoSEQ multiplex PCR; TCRdb's copy has only in-frame clones and leaves some out. The sample contains around 98,000 clones, 60% to 80% of which appear only once. Sequenced sample: PBMCs. The source of these receptors is a woman between 40 and 50 years old in good health and CMV-seronegative.

This chain links TRBV4-3 with TRBJ2-5; D ambiguous. The last part of the DNA fits TRBJ2-7 better; the J call may be wrong. Germline V CDR1 and CDR2: LGHNA, YSLEER. The CDR3 runs 14 residues. CDR3 nucleotides: TGCGCCAGCAGCCAAGGGGCGACAAGCTACGAGCAGTACTTC. Protein product: CASSQGATSYEQYF.

The gene calls are TRBV27 and TRBJ1-3; D gene unclear. V lost 5 bases and J lost 5, with 16 bases in between. Per germline, CDR1 MNHEY and CDR2 SMNVEV (reference sequence). The CDR3 is 15 amino acids. DNA for the CDR3: TGTGCCAGCAGTCCCGGGAGGGCGTATAGAAACACCATATATTTT. This sequence encodes CASSPGRAYRNTIYF.

The chain carries TRBV14 and TRBJ2-1; 10 positions match TRBD1. The ends lost 3 bases at V and 7 bases at J; junction bases unmatched: 6. The CDR3 runs 15 residues. Germline CDR1 reads SGHDN; CDR2 reads FVKESK. CDR3 in amino acids: CASSQRQGAQNEQFF. CDR3 bases: TGTGCCAGCAGCCAGCGACAGGGGGCGCAGAATGAGCAGTTCTTC.

The chain combines TRBV5-6 with TRBJ2-1; 7 bases are shared with TRBD1. V shed 3 bases, J shed 9 bases, and the junction held 6 bases outside the gene matches. The germline V gene has CDR1 SGHDT and CDR2 YYEEEE. This CDR3 has 13 amino acids. The CDR3 nucleotides read TGTGCCAGCAGCTCTACAGGGGTGGCTGAGCAGTTCTTC. Protein: CASSSTGVAEQFF.

V and J are TRBV23-1 and TRBJ1-1; no definite D call. TRBV23-1 is an open reading frame whose function is uncertain. The V gene lost 5 bases and the J gene lost 2 bases, with 15 bases spanning the gap. The length of the CDR3 is 15 residues. CDR3 nucleotides: TGCGCCAGCAGTGTGCACAGCCCCAAAAACACTGAAGCTTTCTTT. Residues: CASSVHSPKNTEAFF.

The rearrangement uses TRBV27 and TRBJ1-4; TRBD1 agrees at 8 bases. The CDR3 contains 14 residues. CDR1 and CDR2 (germline): MNHEY, SMNVEV (reference sequence). V was clipped by 4 bases and J by 8 bases; unmatched bases: 6. In nucleotides, the CDR3 is TGTGCCAGCAGTTACGTGACAGGGGAAGAAAAACTGTTTTTT. This encodes CASSYVTGEEKLFF.

This clone was seen a few times. This chain connects TRBV7-9 to TRBJ2-1, with TRBD2 matching over 9 bases. This CDR3 spans 16 amino acids. CDR1 is SEHNR and CDR2 is FQNEAQ in the germline V gene (reference sequence). Trimming at V came to 7 bases and at J to 4 bases, leaving 11 bases not matched to a gene. CDR3 sequence (DNA): TGTGCCAGCACCCCCCGGGCGGGGGGGGAATACAATGAGCAGTTCTTC. Translation gives CASTPRAGGEYNEQFF.

The chain carries TRBV30 and TRBJ2-7; D remains unclear. CDR1 GTSNPN and CDR2 SVGIG come from the germline V gene (reference sequence). CDR3 length: 12 residues. V lost 4 bases to trimming and J lost 3 bases, with 10 bases between them. CDR3 in DNA: TGTGCCTGGATCTCCAGGAACTACGAGCAGTACTTC. Its translation: CAWISRNYEQYF.

The rearrangement uses TRBV5-1 and TRBJ1-6; 7 positions match TRBD1. J gave up 2 bases and V 0 bases, and 5 bases lay outside the gene matches. The CDR3 is 17 residues long. CDR1 SGHRS and CDR2 YFSETQ come from the germline V gene. CDR3 protein: CASSLAGTAAYNSPLHF. Here the CDR3 DNA reads TGCGCCAGCAGCTTGGCTGGGACAGCGGCCTATAATTCACCCCTCCACTTT.

For the CDR3, the DNA is TGTGCCAGCAGCAGGGGCTCTGGAAACACCATATATTTT. Amino acid sequence: CASSRGSGNTIYF. The V gene is TRBV7-3, the J gene TRBJ1-3; D might be TRBD1 (5 bases). The germline CDR1 and CDR2 sequences are SGHTA and FQGTGA. There are 13 residues in the CDR3. With 5 bases removed from V and 0 bases from J, the gap between germline ends came to 5 bases.

The rearrangement uses TRBV7-7 and TRBJ2-1; 9 nucleotides agree with TRBD1. V was clipped by 5 bases and J by 8 bases; unmatched bases: 7. This CDR3 contains 14 residues. CDR1 and CDR2 from the germline V gene are SSHAT and FNYEAQ (reference sequence). This CDR3 is CASSPTDRGDEQFF. Here the CDR3 DNA reads TGTGCCAGCAGCCCTACGGACAGGGGAGATGAGCAGTTCTTC.

The chain has TRBV5-4 and TRBJ2-5; 8 bases are a match to TRBD1. In germline, CDR1 is SGHNT, CDR2 YYREEE (reference sequence). The V and J ends lost 6 bases and 5 bases, in that order; junction bases with no gene match: 9. The CDR3 runs 14 residues. CDR3 in amino acids: CASTPTGGRETQYF. CDR3 bases: TGTGCCAGCACCCCTACAGGGGGGAGGGAGACCCAGTACTTC.

The chain employs TRBV28 and TRBJ2-6, with a weak D call TRBD1 (5 bases). V dropped 6 bases and J dropped 1 base, with 13 bases sitting between them. Germline V gene sequence: CDR1 MDHEN, CDR2 SYDVKM. The CDR3 is 16 amino acids. The DNA for the CDR3 is TGTGCCAGCAGGAGCGTCCCAGGGTCTGGGGCCAACGTCCTGACTTTC. Its translation is CASRSVPGSGANVLTF.

The chain carries TRBV5-1 and TRBJ2-3, with a possible D match to TRBD1 (5 bases). Germline-derived CDR1 and CDR2 are SGHRS and YFSETQ. The CDR3 is 13 amino acids. Trimming took 2 bases from V and 6 from J, leaving 10 bases between them. CDR3 sequence: CASSLGAPDTQYF. CDR3 bases: TGCGCCAGCAGCTTAGGGGCCCCCGATACGCAGTATTTT.

The chain uses TRBV7-9 and TRBJ2-5, with 8 nucleotides matching TRBD2. Trimming at V came to 10 bases and at J to 5 bases, leaving 18 bases not matched to a gene. This CDR3 contains 16 residues. CDR1 is SEHNR, CDR2 FQNEAQ, per germline (reference sequence). The CDR3 region has the DNA TGTGCCAATACACGAACGGGGGGGGTCCTGGTGGAGACCCAGTACTTC. This sequence encodes CANTRTGGVLVETQYF.

This clone was observed a single time. The rearrangement links TRBV30 to TRBJ1-1, with a weak D call TRBD1 (5 bases). Germline V gene sequence: CDR1 GTSNPN, CDR2 SVGIG (reference sequence). This CDR3 is built from 11 residues. Trimming took off 2 bases at V and 8 bases at J, with 9 bases between the two ends. The CDR3 region is CAWSHGGEAFF. DNA of the CDR3: TGTGCCTGGAGTCACGGGGGGGAAGCTTTCTTT. The variable domain in full, completed from reference TRBV30 and TRBJ1-1, reads SQTIHQWPATLVQPVGSPLSLECTVEGTSNPNLYWYRQAAGRGLQLLFYSVGIGQISSEVPQNLSASRPQDRQFILSSKKLLLSDSGFYLCAWSHGGEAFFGQGTRLTVV.

This clone showed up just once. The chain uses TRBV27 and TRBJ2-1; 13 positions agree with TRBD2. Germline assignment: CDR1 MNHEY and CDR2 SMNVEV (reference sequence). The CDR3 loop spans 17 amino acids. The J segment lost 9 bases and the V segment lost 7 bases, leaving 15 bases of the junction unmatched. The chain's CDR3 is CASKTSGGAFRDGEQFF. In DNA, the CDR3 is TGTGCCAGCAAAACTAGCGGGGGGGCCTTTAGGGATGGTGAGCAGTTCTTC.

This chain joins TRBV28 and TRBJ1-2, with TRBD1 matching 7 bases. CDR1 is MDHEN and CDR2 is SYDVKM in the germline V gene. The CDR3 has 18 amino acids. The V and J ends lost 6 bases and 0 bases, in that order; junction bases with no gene match: 16. CDR3 region: CASSPRYFRDSANYGYTF. The CDR3 region has the DNA TGTGCCAGCAGCCCCAGGTATTTCCGGGACAGTGCTAACTATGGCTACACCTTC.